This TCR beta chain comes out of a study of T cell responses to AZD1222 COVID-19 vaccine (dated by TCRdb to the early 2020s). In terms of the full investigation: AZD1222 recipients given second doses at about 4 weeks or at about 12 weeks were pooled, since spike-specific TCR depth and breadth were not found to differ between the two schedules. A total of under 250 trial participants underwent TCR sequencing, of whom approximately 200 had received two doses of AZD1222 and about 25 had received two doses of the MenACWY control vaccine. Trial participants were enrolled by age into 18-55, 56-69 and 70-plus year subgroups, with approximately 150, 30 and 60 TCR-sequenced participants respectively.

The CDR3 regions of human TCRbeta chains were analyzed by immunosequencing. On the authors' methods: TCRs in the repertoires were matched against a reference library of SARS-CoV-2-specific TCRs that had been generated with the MIRA antigen-specificity platform. Breadth meant the fraction of unique TCRs that were SARS-CoV-2-associated, whereas depth meant the fraction of total T cells that were SARS-CoV-2-associated. Each spike-specific TCR was assigned to its reactive spike region and to a CD4 or CD8 class using the MIRA data. Log10-transformed breadth and depth values were compared by one-way ANOVA with Sidak's multiple comparisons tests. Imported from immuneACCESS, the table was reduced by TCRdb to in-frame sequences with V and J called. These copies leave out some clones; in studies compared against another copy, an unresolved V gene accounts for under half, and the cause of the remainder is not known. Clonal size and the V and J genes are those of that table, whereas D and trimming came from the DNA. This sample has around 130,000 clones in its table, and approximately 85% of those were observed once. Together, the top ten hold 9% to 9.5% of the sample.

The time point label corresponds to: baseline before first vaccination. Samples from vaccinated people were obtained from the UK trials COV001 and COV002, which included a single-blind randomized controlled phase 2/3 trial of AZD1222 (ChAdOx1 nCoV-19) in healthy adults. For TCRbeta chain sequencing, PBMC samples were collected from trial participants at day 0 and at day 28 after the second dose. On the study overall, not on this receptor specifically: Because no day 14 peak-response samples were available, repertoires were characterized only after the peak T cell response. In the small 56-69-year group, the increase in depth fell short of significance, most likely because of low power. The vaccine-associated CD4 TCRs covered the entire spike protein, and the dominant responses fell in regions 160-218 and 743-854. Most participants were white British and females outnumbered males, and the authors suggested that clonal diversity may have been underestimated. Conclusions about previously exposed vaccinees are limited, since just a handful of AZD1222 recipients were seropositive for SARS-CoV-2 at baseline. Reportedly, almost half of the unique spike-specific TCRs recognized epitopes lying outside the regions that are mutated in the B.1.351 and B.1.1.7 variants. After two AZD1222 doses, spike-specific TCR breadth and depth were significantly higher than at day 0 and than in MenACWY recipients.

Reading the germline V gene gives CDR1 MDHEN and CDR2 SYDVKM. Its CDR3 holds 13 amino acids, cysteine through phenylalanine. This entry keeps only the CDR3 DNA: 39 bases, framed from base 1. Clipping removes 6 bases from V and 8 bases from J, with 8 as the unmatched junction base count. In the case of this clone: Its antigen remains unidentified. Qualities for individual bases were not recorded, and no much larger clone is one base off.

The V and J genes are TRBV28 and TRBJ1-2, and TRBD1 matches 8 of the central bases. The TCR comes from an adult in good health. The sample in question was peripheral blood, obtained on day 0 of AZD1222 vaccination. CDR3 sequence: CASRSRDRFGYTF. The DNA sequence is as follows: TGTGCCAGCAGATCCCGGGACAGGTTCGGCTACACCTTC.